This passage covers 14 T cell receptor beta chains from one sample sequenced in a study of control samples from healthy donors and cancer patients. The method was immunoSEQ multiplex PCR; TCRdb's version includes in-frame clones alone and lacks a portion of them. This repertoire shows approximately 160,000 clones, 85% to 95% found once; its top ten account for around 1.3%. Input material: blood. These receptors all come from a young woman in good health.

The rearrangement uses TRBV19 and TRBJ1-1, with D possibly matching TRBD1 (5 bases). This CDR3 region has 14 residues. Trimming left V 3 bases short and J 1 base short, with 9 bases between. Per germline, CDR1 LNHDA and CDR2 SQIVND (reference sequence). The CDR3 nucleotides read TGTGCCAGTAGTATTGGGGGTCCGAACACTGAAGCTTTCTTT. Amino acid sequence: CASSIGGPNTEAFF.

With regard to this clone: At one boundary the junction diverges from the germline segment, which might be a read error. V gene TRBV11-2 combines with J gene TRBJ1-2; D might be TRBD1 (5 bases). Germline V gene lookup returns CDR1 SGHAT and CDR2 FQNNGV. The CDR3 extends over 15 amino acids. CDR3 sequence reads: CTSSWGSTWDMGYTF. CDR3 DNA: TGTACCAGCAGCTGGGGGTCGACGTGGGATATGGGCTACACCTTC.

CDR3 sequence reads: CASSLNEFYAFF. Written as DNA, the CDR3 is TGTGCCAGCAGTTTGAATGAATTTTATGCTTTCTTT. This chain uses TRBV12-3 or TRBV12-4 with TRBJ1-1; D is undetermined. The CDR3 consists of 12 residues. V was shortened by 3 bases and J by 11 bases, with 13 bases between the two germline ends.

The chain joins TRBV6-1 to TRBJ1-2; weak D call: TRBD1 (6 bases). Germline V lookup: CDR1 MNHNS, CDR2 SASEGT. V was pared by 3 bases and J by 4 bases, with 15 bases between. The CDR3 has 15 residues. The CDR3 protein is CASSEEDSPGYGYTF. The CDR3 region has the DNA TGTGCCAGCAGTGAGGAGGACAGCCCTGGCTATGGCTACACCTTC.

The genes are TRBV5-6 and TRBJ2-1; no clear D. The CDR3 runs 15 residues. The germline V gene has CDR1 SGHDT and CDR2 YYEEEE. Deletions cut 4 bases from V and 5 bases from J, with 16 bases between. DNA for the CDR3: TGTGCCAGCAGCGGATCATGGTATGGCGACAATGAGCAGTTCTTC. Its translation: CASSGSWYGDNEQFF. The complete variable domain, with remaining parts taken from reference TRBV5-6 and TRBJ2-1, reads DAGVTQSPTHLIKTRGQQVTLRCSPKSGHDTVSWYQQALGQGPQFIFQYYEEEERQRGNFPDRFSGHQFPNYSSELNVNALLLGDSALYLCASSGSWYGDNEQFFGPGTRLTVL.

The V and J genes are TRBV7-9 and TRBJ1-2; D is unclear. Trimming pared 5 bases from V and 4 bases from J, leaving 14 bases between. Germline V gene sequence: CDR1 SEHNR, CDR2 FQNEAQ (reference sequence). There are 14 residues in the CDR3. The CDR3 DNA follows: TGTGCCAGCAGCCAGACCCCGGCCATCTATGGCTACACCTTC. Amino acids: CASSQTPAIYGYTF.

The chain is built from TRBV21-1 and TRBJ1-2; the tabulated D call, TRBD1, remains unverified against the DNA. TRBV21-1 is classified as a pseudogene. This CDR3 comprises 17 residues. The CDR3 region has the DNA TGTGCCAGCAGCCCTATGGGGAGCCAGGGGCTTTACTATGGCTACACCTTC. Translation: CASSPMGSQGLYYGYTF.

CDR3 in DNA: TGTGCCAGCAGCCCGTGGACACGGGCAAACTACGAGCAGTACTTC. Translating it yields CASSPWTRANYEQYF. The chain carries TRBV5-6 and TRBJ2-7; tentatively, D is TRBD1 (5 bases). This CDR3 is 15 amino acids long. V was trimmed by 4 bases and J by 3 bases, leaving 17 bases between them. The germline CDR1 and CDR2 sequences are SGHDT and YYEEEE.

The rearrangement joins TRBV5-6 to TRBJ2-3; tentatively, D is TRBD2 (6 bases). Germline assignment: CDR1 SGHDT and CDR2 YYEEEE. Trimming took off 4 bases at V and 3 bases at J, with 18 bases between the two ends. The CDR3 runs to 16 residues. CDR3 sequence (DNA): TGTGCCAGCAGCCGAGAGTCTCCGGGGAGGACAGATACGCAGTATTTT. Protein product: CASSRESPGRTDTQYF.

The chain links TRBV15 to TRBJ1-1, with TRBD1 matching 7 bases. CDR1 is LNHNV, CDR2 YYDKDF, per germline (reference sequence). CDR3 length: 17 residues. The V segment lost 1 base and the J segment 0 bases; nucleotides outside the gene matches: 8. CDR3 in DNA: TGTGCCACCAGCAGAGGTCTTGCGACAGGGTTGAACACTGAAGCTTTCTTT. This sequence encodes CATSRGLATGLNTEAFF.

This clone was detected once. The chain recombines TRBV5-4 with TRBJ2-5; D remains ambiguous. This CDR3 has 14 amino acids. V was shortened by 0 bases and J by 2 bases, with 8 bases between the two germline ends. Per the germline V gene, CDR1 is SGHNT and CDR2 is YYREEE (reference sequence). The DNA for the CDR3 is TGTGCCAGCAGCTTGGGCCTCTTACAAGAGACCCAGTACTTC. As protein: CASSLGLLQETQYF. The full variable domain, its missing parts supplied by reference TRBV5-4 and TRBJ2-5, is ETGVTQSPTHLIKTRGQQVTLRCSSQSGHNTVSWYQQALGQGPQFIFQYYREEENGRGNFPPRFSGLQFPNYSSELNVNALELDDSALYLCASSLGLLQETQYFGPGTRLLVL.

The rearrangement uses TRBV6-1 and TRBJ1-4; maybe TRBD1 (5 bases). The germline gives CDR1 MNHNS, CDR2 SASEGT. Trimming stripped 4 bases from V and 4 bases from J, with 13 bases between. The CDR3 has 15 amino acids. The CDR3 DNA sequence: TGTGCCAGCAGTGCGGGAGGGGCCAGTAATGAAAAACTGTTTTTT. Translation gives CASSAGGASNEKLFF.

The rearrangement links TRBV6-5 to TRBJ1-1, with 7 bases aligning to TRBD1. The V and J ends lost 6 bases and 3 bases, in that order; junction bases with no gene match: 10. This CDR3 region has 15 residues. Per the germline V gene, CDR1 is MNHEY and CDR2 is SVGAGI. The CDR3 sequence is CASRTQGSFHTEAFF. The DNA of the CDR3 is TGTGCCAGCAGGACACAGGGGAGTTTTCACACTGAAGCTTTCTTT.

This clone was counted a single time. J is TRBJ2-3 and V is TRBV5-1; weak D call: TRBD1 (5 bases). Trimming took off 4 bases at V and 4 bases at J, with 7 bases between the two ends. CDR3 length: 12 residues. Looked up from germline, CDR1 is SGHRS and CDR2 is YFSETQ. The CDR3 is CASSQTADTQYF. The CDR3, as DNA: TGCGCCAGCAGCCAGACAGCAGATACGCAGTATTTT.